This T cell receptor beta chain was captured by sequencing in a study of monozygotic twins with inflammatory bowel disease. PCR of TCRalpha and TCRbeta cDNA was nested, with two rounds of approximately 16 and 10 cycles. TCRdb reprocessed the 5' RACE reads; each CDR3 protein has one entry and no DNA is given. The data include more than 300,000 distinct CDR3 sequences; the top ten clones carry 2.6%. Per donor, less than 3 ml of blood was collected and frozen. Whole blood served as the source of total RNA, and no T cell sorting took place. CDR1 and CDR2 (germline): DFQATT, SNEGSKA (reference sequence). The CDR3 runs 13 residues.

Sequencing input: blood. The chain couples TRBV20-1 to TRBJ2-5; without DNA, the TCRdb call of TRBD1 cannot be checked. This TCR was recovered from a human donor with ulcerative colitis or Crohn's disease, or a healthy co-twin of an affected twin (not recorded which). The CDR3 sequence: CSASPYPGETQYF.